The next 10 T cell receptor beta chains were all read from a single sample in a study of identical twins. TCRdb reanalysed the 5' RACE reads using MiXCR and keeps one entry per CDR3 protein. The sample consists of approximately 210,000 distinct CDR3 sequences, roughly 15% of them appearing once. The same sample was also studied in work on T cells expressing NK-cell markers.

The specimen sequenced was CD8+ T cells sorted from blood. The receptors originated from a woman between 18 and 30 years old in good health.

A few counts support this clonotype. The chain recombines TRBV7-9 with TRBJ2-7; 8 bases line up with TRBD1. V was clipped by 5 bases and J by 5 bases; unmatched bases: 8. The CDR3 sequence is 14 residues long. Germline values: CDR1 SEHNR, CDR2 FQNEAQ (reference sequence). DNA of the CDR3: TGTGCCAGCAGCGTGACAGGGGCGCAGGACGAGCAGTACTTC. Its protein is CASSVTGAQDEQYF.

This clonotype was observed a handful of times. This CDR3 reads CSARAQVTGELFF. The CDR3 coding sequence is TGCAGTGCTAGAGCACAGGTCACCGGGGAGCTGTTTTTT. J is TRBJ2-2 and V is TRBV20-1; D possibly corresponds to TRBD1 (5 bases). Trimming stripped 1 base from V and 4 bases from J, with 7 bases between. Looked up from germline, CDR1 is DFQATT and CDR2 is SNEGSKA (reference sequence). This CDR3 contains 13 residues.

This clonotype was counted a few times. The chain has TRBV7-9 and TRBJ2-7, with TRBD2 matching over 7 bases. V dropped 8 bases and J dropped 3; count of bases not matched to a gene: 4. This CDR3 contains 12 residues. Germline V gene sequence: CDR1 SEHNR, CDR2 FQNEAQ (reference sequence). CDR3 amino acids: CASGGTNYEQYF. CDR3 DNA sequence: TGTGCCAGCGGGGGGACTAACTACGAGCAGTACTTC.

The rearrangement uses TRBV20-1 and TRBJ2-5; D perhaps matches TRBD2 (6 bases). The CDR3 has 10 amino acids. Germline V gene sequence: CDR1 DFQATT, CDR2 SNEGSKA (reference sequence). In DNA, the CDR3 is TGCAGCATTACTCCGGGGGTCCAGTACTTC. This encodes CSITPGVQYF.

This chain joins TRBV7-9 and TRBJ2-1; 9 bases align to TRBD2. From germline, CDR1 is SEHNR and CDR2 FQNEAQ (reference sequence). The junction had 8 bases not matched to a gene; V was cut back by 4 bases and J by 10 bases. The CDR3 has 14 amino acids. CDR3 sequence: CASSSGLAPMEQFF. The CDR3 region has the DNA TGTGCCAGCAGCTCAGGACTAGCGCCCATGGAGCAGTTCTTC.

This clonotype has just a few counts. V is TRBV9 and J is TRBJ1-1; the match to TRBD1 covers 9 bases. This CDR3 is 17 amino acids long. Trimming cost V 0 bases and J 3 bases; bases outside gene matches: 9. Germline-derived CDR1 and CDR2 are SGDLS and YYNGEE. The chain's CDR3 is CASSVAGTGIPDTEAFF. DNA for the CDR3: TGTGCCAGCAGCGTAGCTGGGACAGGGATTCCGGACACTGAAGCTTTCTTT.

This clonotype was recorded at least ten times. The chain employs TRBV9 and TRBJ2-3, with 11 bases matching TRBD2. Germline V CDR1 and CDR2: SGDLS, YYNGEE. CDR3 length equals 16 residues. Trimming removed 0 bases from V and 2 bases from J; junction bases left unmatched: 2. In DNA, the CDR3 is TGTGCCAGCAGCGTAGCGACTAGCGGGAACACAGATACGCAGTATTTT. As protein: CASSVATSGNTDTQYF. The full variable domain, its missing parts supplied by reference TRBV9 and TRBJ2-3, is DSGVTQTPKHLITATGQRVTLRCSPRSGDLSVYWYQQSLDQGLQFLIQYYNGEERAKGNILERFSAQQFPDLHSELNLSSLELGDSALYFCASSVATSGNTDTQYFGPGTRLTVL.

This sequence joins TRBV29-1 and TRBJ2-3, with a tentative D call TRBD2 (6 bases). Germline lookup yields CDR1 SQVTM and CDR2 ANQGSEA. The CDR3 sequence is 16 residues long. Trimming left V 3 bases short and J 0 bases short, with 16 bases between. The CDR3 DNA reads as TGCAGCGTTGACGGGAGCAACCTTAAAAGCACAGATACGCAGTATTTT. Protein product: CSVDGSNLKSTDTQYF.

This clonotype has a count of ten or more. This rearrangement joins TRBV6-6 to TRBJ1-5, with D uncertain. Germline V gene lookup returns CDR1 MNHNY and CDR2 SVGAGI (reference sequence). V lost 2 bases and J 4 bases, leaving 9 bases between the germline ends. This CDR3 contains 14 residues. CDR3 nucleotides: TGTGCCAGCAGTTACGTGGGGAGTAATCAGCCCCAGCATTTT. This sequence encodes CASSYVGSNQPQHF.

This clonotype was detected only a few times. The chain couples TRBV11-2 to TRBJ2-5, with D perhaps matching TRBD2 (6 bases). CDR1 and CDR2 from the germline V gene are SGHAT and FQNNGV. The CDR3 is 15 residues long. V was shortened by 3 bases and J by 7 bases, with 18 bases between the two germline ends. The CDR3 reads CASSFGSEGMGTQYF. The CDR3 DNA is TGTGCCAGCAGCTTTGGTTCGGAGGGGATGGGGACCCAGTACTTC.